The source of this T cell receptor (beta chain) is a study of CD8+CD57+ T cells in acquired aplastic anemia. The overall study: When averaged, DNA from sorted CD4+ and CD8+ cells came to around 3 ug. Notes on the study in general: Patients showed no significant difference from controls in CD8+ Simpson's diversity. The number of CD8+ CDR3 sequences shared by patients and controls was about 27.

Notes on this clonotype: Its antigen remains unknown.

CDR3 and TCR beta VDJ profiling relied on a genomic DNA template. One entry per CDR3 protein results from TCRdb running MiXCR on the reads. Among some 170,000 distinct CDR3 sequences listed, around 50% were seen once. CD8+CD57+ cell expansion had been shown by flow cytometry in patients chosen for sequencing. Sample: sorted CD4+, CD8+, or CD8+CD57+ T cells (not recorded which) from PBMCs. This TCR derives from a human donor with aplastic anemia.

In DNA, the CDR3 is TGTGCCAGCAGCCCCCGAGTGACAGATCAAGAGACCCAGTACTTC. The encoded protein is CASSPRVTDQETQYF. The rearrangement links TRBV5-4 to TRBJ2-5; possibly TRBD1 for D (5 bases). CDR3 size: 15 residues. Deletions cut 4 bases from V and 2 bases from J, with 15 bases between. The V gene's germline CDR1 is SGHNT and CDR2 YYREEE (reference sequence).